This TCR beta chain was found in a study of blood T cell repertoires in COVID-19. Looking at the study overall: Whether acute or convalescent, the COVID-19 samples came from the United States, Italy and Spain. Sample material is recorded as cDNA or gDNA derived from T cells, B-cell-depleted T cells, or PBMCs.

V gave up 3 bases and J gave up 4 bases, with 10 bases separating them. The CDR3 has 14 amino acids. Germline assignment: CDR1 LNHDA and CDR2 SQIVND (reference sequence). Per the study methods: Using reference gene primer amplification, nucleated cell counts were estimated. Measured with immunoSEQ multiplex PCR; TCRdb has only the in-frame clones, and not every one. The V and J calls and the clone size are those of that table, but D and trimming were determined from the DNA. The table shows approximately 82,000 clones, with roughly four fifths occurring only once. The clonotype originates from a human donor in a cohort sampled during active COVID-19. The sample consisted of peripheral blood. The chain recombines TRBV19 with TRBJ1-5; D not certain. CDR3 in DNA: TGTGCCAGTAGTATGGTACAAATTAATCAGCCCCAGCATTTT. Its protein is CASSMVQINQPQHF.